Reported below is one T cell receptor beta chain. The antigen remains unidentified. Pooling was applied to second doses at about 4 or about 12 weeks. Trimming took 2 bases from V and 8 from J, leaving 16 bases between them. CDR1 MNHEY and CDR2 SVGAGI come from the germline V gene. The CDR3 contains 16 residues. These data come from a study of T cell responses to AZD1222 COVID-19 vaccine. Study results and limitations: Repertoire sampling happened only post peak T cell response. Donors, mostly white British, included more females; clonal diversity was possibly underestimated.

Only in-frame clones appear in the TCRdb table, and some are missing; sequencing was by immunoSEQ multiplex PCR. The top ten clones hold about 3.8% of a sample with around 140,000 clones, about nine tenths of them seen once. The sample consisted of peripheral blood, taken 28 days after the second AZD1222 dose. The rearrangement links TRBV6-5 to TRBJ1-6; TRBD1 might be the D (6 bases). The clonotype comes from an adult who received the AZD1222 COVID-19 vaccine. The DNA of the CDR3 is TGTGCCAGCAGTTACCTGCGGGGCAGGGGCGATTCACCCCTCCACTTT. It yields the protein CASSYLRGRGDSPLHF.